One and the same sample provided the 29 T cell receptor beta chains below, sequenced in a study of OX40 agonist ivuxolimab in advanced cancers. TCRdb's table, derived via immunoSEQ multiplex PCR, lists solely in-frame clones and lacks some. Among 17,000 or so clones listed, more than 75% were seen once. The source was CD4+ or CD8+ T cells sorted from blood, collected in a trial of the OX40 agonist ivuxolimab. All receptors derive from an adult with an advanced solid tumor such as melanoma, head and neck, liver or kidney cancer.

This chain links TRBV15 with TRBJ1-2, with D perhaps matching TRBD1 (6 bases). Germline CDR1 is LNHNV and CDR2 is YYDKDF (reference sequence). V was shortened by 0 bases and J by 4 bases, with 12 bases between the two germline ends. This CDR3 comprises 15 residues. The CDR3 DNA reads as TGTGCCACCAGCAGAGATTTGGGGGCTCGCTATGGCTACACCTTC. Translation: CATSRDLGARYGYTF.

This clone was seen just once. This chain joins TRBV6-6 and TRBJ1-6; 9 bases agree with TRBD1. CDR3 size: 15 residues. Germline V gene lookup returns CDR1 MNHNY and CDR2 SVGAGI (reference sequence). Trimming cost V 3 bases and J 10 bases; bases outside gene matches: 7. CDR3 nucleotides: TGTGCCAGCAGTTATCCTGGGACAGGGCTATCACCCCTCCACTTT. This encodes CASSYPGTGLSPLHF.

This clone came up a few times. This rearrangement joins TRBV10-3 to TRBJ1-1; 8 nucleotides align to TRBD1. Losses at the gene ends were 3 bases for V and 4 bases for J; bases not matched to a gene: 10. Germline lookup yields CDR1 ENHRY and CDR2 SYGVKD. The length of the CDR3 is 16 residues. CDR3 region: CAISDGAGGLGTEAFF. CDR3 DNA sequence: TGTGCCATCAGTGACGGGGCAGGGGGCCTGGGCACTGAAGCTTTCTTT.

By sample fraction, this clone is medium-sized. The chain links TRBV28 to TRBJ1-5; the D is unclear. CDR3 size: 12 residues. Germline V gene data show CDR1 as MDHEN and CDR2 as SYDVKM. The V end lost 2 bases, the J end lost 9 bases, and 8 bases lay between the germline ends. The CDR3 here is CASSLPRGPQHF. In nucleotides, the CDR3 is TGTGCCAGCAGTTTACCCCGCGGGCCCCAGCATTTT.

The chain couples TRBV7-8 to TRBJ2-3; D is uncertain. Germline values: CDR1 SGHVS, CDR2 FQNEAQ. V was pared by 8 bases and J by 1 base, with 13 bases between. This CDR3 region has 14 residues. Here the CDR3 reads CASWGRRGTDTQYF. The CDR3, as DNA: TGTGCCAGCTGGGGAAGACGAGGCACAGATACGCAGTATTTT.

This chain uses TRBV2 with TRBJ2-7; 7 bases fit TRBD1. This CDR3 spans 13 amino acids. Germline CDR1 is SNHLY and CDR2 is FYNNEI. The ends lost 4 bases at V and 5 bases at J; junction bases unmatched: 5. CDR3 coding DNA: TGTGCCAGCAGTGGCCGACAGGGCCACGAGCAGTACTTC. It is translated as CASSGRQGHEQYF.

This chain connects TRBV28 to TRBJ2-7, with 8 bases identical to TRBD2. CDR3 size: 15 residues. Germline values: CDR1 MDHEN, CDR2 SYDVKM. The V and J ends lost 5 bases and 2 bases, in that order; junction bases with no gene match: 8. CDR3 in DNA: TGTGCCAGCAGTCCCGCCACCGGGGGGGCCTACGAGCAGTACTTC. It is translated as CASSPATGGAYEQYF.

The rearrangement uses TRBV9 and TRBJ2-7, with 10 bases fitting TRBD1. Germline-derived CDR1 and CDR2 are SGDLS and YYNGEE. J lost 4 bases, V lost 2 bases, and 6 bases had no gene match. The CDR3 extends over 15 amino acids. Here the CDR3 reads CASSVAGTGDYEQYF. The CDR3 DNA reads as TGTGCCAGCAGCGTGGCCGGGACAGGGGATTACGAGCAGTACTTC.

The rearrangement joins TRBV9 to TRBJ2-3; possible D gene TRBD2, 6 bases. The V end lost 2 bases, the J end lost 3 bases, and 13 bases lay between the germline ends. The CDR3 has 15 amino acids. Germline V CDR1 and CDR2: SGDLS, YYNGEE. CDR3 sequence: CASSVEGIRTDTQYF. In nucleotides, the CDR3 is TGTGCCAGCAGCGTGGAGGGGATTAGGACAGATACGCAGTATTTT.

The chain uses TRBV19 and TRBJ1-5, with 8 positions matching TRBD1. V shed 6 bases and J 2 bases; nucleotides not matched to a gene: 18. The CDR3 has 19 amino acids. Germline lookup yields CDR1 LNHDA and CDR2 SQIVND (reference sequence). This CDR3 reads CASRDPGTGHFVGNQPQHF. The CDR3 DNA follows: TGTGCCAGTAGGGATCCCGGGACAGGCCACTTTGTGGGCAATCAGCCCCAGCATTTT.

The J gene is TRBJ1-5, the V gene TRBV19; D is uncertain. The length of the CDR3 is 15 residues. Germline V gene sequence: CDR1 LNHDA, CDR2 SQIVND (reference sequence). V lost 2 bases and J 3 bases, leaving 11 bases between the germline ends. DNA for the CDR3: TGTGCCAGTAGTATATTTGGGGAATACAATCAGCCCCAGCATTTT. It codes for CASSIFGEYNQPQHF.

V and J are TRBV7-2 and TRBJ2-7, with D possibly matching TRBD1 (5 bases). V was trimmed by 0 bases and J by 2 bases, leaving 11 bases between them. The CDR3 loop spans 15 amino acids. Germline V gene data show CDR1 as SGHTA and CDR2 as FQGNSA. CDR3: CASSLASPGTYEQYF. The CDR3 DNA is TGTGCCAGCAGCTTAGCAAGCCCAGGGACCTACGAGCAGTACTTC.

The CDR3 sequence: CASSSPLDRSSYEQYF. For the CDR3, the DNA is TGTGCCAGCAGCTCCCCCTTGGACAGGAGCTCCTACGAGCAGTACTTC. The chain recombines TRBV7-9 with TRBJ2-7; 7 positions match TRBD1. Germline V gene lookup returns CDR1 SEHNR and CDR2 FQNEAQ (reference sequence). V shed 4 bases and J 0 bases; nucleotides not matched to a gene: 9. CDR3 length: 16 amino acids.

J is TRBJ2-5 and V is TRBV27; D remains ambiguous. The CDR3 has 13 residues. Germline values: CDR1 MNHEY, CDR2 SMNVEV (reference sequence). V was clipped by 5 bases and J by 1 base, with 8 bases between them. CDR3 coding DNA: TGTGCCAGCAGTGTCTTCAGCCAAGAGACCCAGTACTTC. Amino acids: CASSVFSQETQYF.

This clone was counted a few times. V and J are TRBV5-1 and TRBJ1-4, with D uncertain. Near its end, the DNA agrees better with TRBJ2-2, so the J call may be wrong. This CDR3 has 13 amino acids. CDR1 is SGHRS, CDR2 YFSETQ, per germline. In nucleotides, the CDR3 is TGCGCCAGCAGCTTGAAAACAGACCGGGAGCTGTTTTTT. Its protein product is CASSLKTDRELFF.

The chain combines TRBV6-1 with TRBJ2-1; TRBD2 matches 11 bases. The CDR3 loop spans 15 amino acids. The germline CDR1 and CDR2 sequences are MNHNS and SASEGT. V gave up 0 bases and J gave up 6 bases; unmatched junction bases: 1. CDR3 protein: CASSEASGGANEQFF. The CDR3 DNA reads as TGTGCCAGCAGTGAAGCTAGCGGGGGGGCCAATGAGCAGTTCTTC.

The gene calls are TRBV2 and TRBJ1-1, with D tentatively TRBD1 (5 bases). In germline, CDR1 is SNHLY, CDR2 FYNNEI. Trimming shortened V by 3 bases and J by 6 bases, and 14 bases separated the two germline ends. The length of the CDR3 is 14 residues. The CDR3 spells CASSDGGGMAEAFF. In nucleotides, the CDR3 is TGTGCCAGCAGTGATGGGGGGGGTATGGCTGAAGCTTTCTTT.

The V and J genes are TRBV6-5 and TRBJ2-3; 8 bases fit TRBD2. Germline CDR1 reads MNHEY; CDR2 reads SVGAGI. CDR3 length: 14 amino acids. The J segment lost 8 bases and the V segment lost 6 bases, leaving 10 bases of the junction unmatched. The CDR3 coding sequence is TGTGCCAGCAGCCCCGGACTAGCACGGGGTACGCAGTATTTT. It is translated as CASSPGLARGTQYF.

V is TRBV21-1 and J is TRBJ2-7; the table's D call of TRBD2 was not tested on the DNA. TRBV21-1 is flagged as a pseudogene. This CDR3 comprises 15 residues. The CDR3 here is CASSANGGLPYEQYF. CDR3 nucleotide sequence: TGTGCCAGCAGCGCAAACGGGGGGCTCCCCTACGAGCAGTACTTC.

V and J are TRBV6-6 and TRBJ2-5, with D maybe TRBD2 (6 bases). The CDR3 covers 14 residues. Between the trimmed V and J ends, which lost 0 bases and 5 bases, there was a span of 10 bases. Germline V gene lookup returns CDR1 MNHNY and CDR2 SVGAGI (reference sequence). The CDR3 sequence is CASSYSGTSETQYF. The DNA for the CDR3 is TGTGCCAGCAGTTACTCAGGGACTTCGGAGACCCAGTACTTC.

The CDR3 reads CASSSRGVTEETQYF. DNA for the CDR3: TGTGCCAGCAGTAGCAGGGGAGTTACGGAAGAGACCCAGTACTTC. The rearrangement links TRBV27 to TRBJ2-5; TRBD1 is a possible D gene (6 bases). Germline V CDR1 and CDR2: MNHEY, SMNVEV (reference sequence). Trimming removed 5 bases at V and 3 bases at J, with 16 bases between. The CDR3 is made up of 15 amino acids.

The rearrangement links TRBV27 to TRBJ1-2, with D unresolved. Per the germline V gene, CDR1 is MNHEY and CDR2 is SMNVEV (reference sequence). V lost 2 bases, J lost 6 bases, and 7 bases lay in between. The CDR3 spans 12 residues. The CDR3 nucleotides read TGTGCCAGCAGTTTACCTGGGAATGGCTACACCTTC. This codes for CASSLPGNGYTF.

The J gene is TRBJ2-1, the V gene TRBV19; TRBD2 aligns across 9 bases. This CDR3 has 15 residues. V shed 4 bases and J 4 bases; nucleotides not matched to a gene: 5. Germline lookup yields CDR1 LNHDA and CDR2 SQIVND (reference sequence). CDR3 region: CASSTTSGLYNEQFF. CDR3 nucleotides: TGTGCCAGTAGTACTACTAGCGGGCTATACAATGAGCAGTTCTTC.

The J gene is TRBJ1-1, the V gene TRBV19, with 7 bases lining up with TRBD1. Germline V gene sequence: CDR1 LNHDA, CDR2 SQIVND (reference sequence). Trimming removed 5 bases from V and 4 bases from J; junction bases left unmatched: 10. The CDR3 contains 15 residues. CDR3 amino acids: CASSFQGGFGTEAFF. CDR3 in DNA: TGTGCCAGTAGTTTCCAAGGGGGCTTTGGCACTGAAGCTTTCTTT.

This clone was detected only once. This chain connects TRBV6-1 to TRBJ1-3, with D unclear. V dropped 1 base and J dropped 0 bases, with 7 bases sitting between them. CDR1 and CDR2 (germline): MNHNS, SASEGT. The CDR3 extends over 15 amino acids. The CDR3: CASSEGGNSGNTIYF. The CDR3, as DNA: TGTGCCAGCAGTGAAGGGGGAAACTCTGGAAACACCATATATTTT.

This sequence joins TRBV5-1 and TRBJ1-2; no firm D call. The germline gives CDR1 SGHRS, CDR2 YFSETQ. V was shortened by 1 base and J by 0 bases, with 7 bases between the two germline ends. The CDR3 is made up of 14 amino acids. CDR3 coding DNA: TGCGCCAGCAGCTTGAGCAACTCTAACTATGGCTACACCTTC. Translating it yields CASSLSNSNYGYTF.

This clone appeared a single time. The rearrangement joins TRBV7-3 to TRBJ2-5, with D unclear. Trimming pared 5 bases from V and 5 bases from J, leaving 12 bases between. CDR3 length: 13 residues. Germline lookup yields CDR1 SGHTA and CDR2 FQGTGA. The CDR3 loop reads CASSAQLWETQYF. CDR3 in DNA: TGTGCCAGCAGCGCCCAATTATGGGAGACCCAGTACTTC.

There are a few counts of this clone. The CDR3 DNA follows: TGTGCCAGTAGTACAGGGGTGTACGGGGCCAACGTCCTGACTTTC. Amino acids: CASSTGVYGANVLTF. The V and J genes are TRBV19 and TRBJ2-6; D is perhaps TRBD1 (6 bases). The V gene lost 4 bases and the J gene lost 4 bases, with 11 bases spanning the gap. CDR1 is LNHDA, CDR2 SQIVND, per germline (reference sequence). The CDR3 consists of 15 residues.

This sequence joins TRBV15 and TRBJ2-3; tentative D call: TRBD2 (5 bases). Per germline, CDR1 LNHNV and CDR2 YYDKDF (reference sequence). The V end lost 0 bases, the J end lost 4 bases, and 17 bases lay between the germline ends. The length of the CDR3 is 17 residues. CDR3 coding DNA: TGTGCCACCAGCAGAGATAAATTCGACGGGATTGCAGATACGCAGTATTTT. Translation: CATSRDKFDGIADTQYF.